This T cell receptor (beta chain) was sequenced in a study of tumour-infiltrating T cells in Burkitt lymphoma. Profiling relied on immunoSEQ multiplex PCR, and the TCRdb table lists in-frame clones only, not all of them. Of tens of thousands of clones detected, about a third appear once; the ten largest clones hold over 2.5%. The V end was cut by 6 bases, the J end by 6 bases, with 9 bases between. Looked up from germline, CDR1 is KGHSH and CDR2 is LQKENI. This CDR3 is 13 amino acids long. The TCR originated in a human donor with Burkitt lymphoma. Material for sequencing was tumor tissue. V is TRBV18 and J is TRBJ1-6; no clear D gene. The CDR3 sequence is CASSNDGNSPLHF. CDR3 coding DNA: TGTGCCAGCTCCAACGACGGTAATTCACCCCTCCACTTT.